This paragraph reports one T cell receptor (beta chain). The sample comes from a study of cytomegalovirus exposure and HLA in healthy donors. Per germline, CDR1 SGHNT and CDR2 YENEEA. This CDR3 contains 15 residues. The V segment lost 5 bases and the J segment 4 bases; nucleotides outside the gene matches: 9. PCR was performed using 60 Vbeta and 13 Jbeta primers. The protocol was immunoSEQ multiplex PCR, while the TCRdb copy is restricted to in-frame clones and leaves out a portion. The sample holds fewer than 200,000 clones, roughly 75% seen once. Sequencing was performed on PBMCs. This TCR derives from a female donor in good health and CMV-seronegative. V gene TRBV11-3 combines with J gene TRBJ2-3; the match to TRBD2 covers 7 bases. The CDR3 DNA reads TGTGCCAGCAGCCAGAGCGGGATACGGCCAGATACGCAGTATTTT. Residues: CASSQSGIRPDTQYF.